The sequence of this T cell receptor (beta chain) was determined in a study of blood T cells in healthy people across ages. Primed by a sample-barcoded 5' primer and a J-beta primer mix, a second PCR proceeded for roughly 6 to 12 cycles. TCRdb processed the 5' RACE reads anew with MiXCR; each CDR3 protein has one entry. Here the sample spans some 700,000 distinct CDR3 sequences, roughly two fifths being singletons. Study outcomes and limitations: Total diversity from one million sequenced T cells was likely underestimated. PBMCs were not sorted, which prevented a conclusive comparison of naive versus antigen-experienced cells.

Isolated PBMCs totaled at least 6 million in each sample. Each sample provided at least 6 micrograms of extracted total RNA. With 5 bases clipped from V and 11 bases from J, the junction kept 7 bases outside the gene matches. This CDR3 region has 12 residues. As concerns this clonotype: Its antigen is as yet unknown.

The TCR was taken from a woman aged 55-70 years in good health. This chain links TRBV12-3 or TRBV12-4 with TRBJ2-5; 8 positions match TRBD2. Sequencing used blood. The CDR3 coding sequence is TGTGCCAGCAGTCGGACTAGCTTGGAGCAGTACTTC. Its translation is CASSRTSLEQYF.